This TCR beta chain came from a study of cytomegalovirus exposure and HLA in healthy donors. Study details: An early release of data contained approximately 85 million unique TCRs, which came from HLA-typed donors. Points from the study as a whole: Versus the approximately 670-donor mean, an Asian-associated ancestry cluster reportedly showed fewer N-insertions in a later analysis. It was in a later analysis that TCR association rates were seen to vary by HLA locus, highest for DRB1 and lowest for HLA-C. An analysis done earlier found most TCR beta V segments productive about 87% or about 30% of the time.

This CDR3 region has 12 residues. Germline CDR1 and CDR2: MNHEY and SMNVEV (reference sequence). Trimming pared 7 bases from V and 8 bases from J, leaving 12 bases between. Concerning this clone: Its antigen is undetermined.

PCR involved 60 Vbeta and 13 Jbeta primers. Assay: immunoSEQ multiplex PCR; the TCRdb copy retains only in-frame clones and omits some. The sample carries over 95,000 clones, about 77% recorded once. This clonotype was obtained from a woman in her twenties or thirties in good health and CMV-seropositive. The sequenced sample consisted of PBMCs. This rearrangement joins TRBV27 to TRBJ1-5; D might be TRBD1 (6 bases). CDR3 sequence reads: CASKGVGEPQHF. For the CDR3, the DNA is TGTGCCAGCAAGGGGGTAGGTGAGCCCCAGCATTTT.